This note documents a single T cell receptor (beta chain) sequence. The data belong to a study of human T cells and chemical hapten exposure. Study-level background: A mostly female patient group had alopecia areata, totalis or universalis.

As to time point: patch test 1, 2 weeks after DPC sensitization. Treatment: therapeutic diphenylcyclopropenone sensitization with weekly scalp DPC. Unfractionated whole blood was the source from which total RNA was extracted. Each patch-test visit's blood sample preceded patch application. The ends were cut back, 1 base at V and 6 bases at J, with 10 bases in the middle. Germline CDR1 reads GTSNPN; CDR2 reads SVGIG (reference sequence). This CDR3 contains 13 residues. Unique molecular identifiers were linked by the library to individual cDNA molecules. In the original processing: The median was about 100,000 TCRs per sample, ranging roughly 23,224 to 690,600. TCRdb ran MiXCR on the RACE reads and lists one entry per CDR3 protein. These V and J calls rely on TCRdb rather than the paper's analysis. Among about 34,000 distinct CDR3 sequences listed, around 6.8% were seen once.

This receptor was identified in a woman between 25 and 40 years old with alopecia areata. Some clones in this sample may be carry-over from other donors' samples. The genes are TRBV30 and TRBJ2-1; maybe TRBD1 (5 bases). Sequenced material: whole blood, taken in connection with sensitization to the hapten diphenylcyclopropenone (DPC). The CDR3 region has the DNA TGTGCCTGGAGTGGTGGGGCTCGCAATGAGCAGTTCTTC. It is translated as CAWSGGARNEQFF.